Presented here are 2 T cell receptor beta chains from one specimen sequenced in a study of metastatic and nonmetastatic thyroid tumors. Patients had received no treatment of any kind before thyroid surgery. MiXCR reprocessed the PCR reads for TCRdb. The sample shows 45,000 or so clones, roughly 15% of them seen only once. The specimen was blood. These receptors originate from a female donor with papillary thyroid cancer or a benign thyroid nodule (not recorded which). Some clones in this sample may be carry-over from other donors' samples.

This clone was counted many times. The gene calls are TRBV10-2 and TRBJ2-5, with D possibly called TRBD1 or TRBD2 (5 bases each). Germline V CDR1 and CDR2: WSHSY, SAAADI. The length of the CDR3 is 13 residues. With 5 bases removed from V and 4 bases from J, the gap between germline ends came to 11 bases. CDR3 amino acids: CASSRGLRETQYF. CDR3 sequence (DNA): TGCGCCAGCAGTCGGGGCCTTCGAGAGACCCAGTACTTC.

The chain joins TRBV6-1 to TRBJ2-5; D is perhaps TRBD1 (5 bases). This CDR3 spans 15 amino acids. Germline V lookup: CDR1 MNHNS, CDR2 SASEGT. Trimming cost V 8 bases and J 1 base, with 17 bases left between them. The CDR3 sequence: CASRETVLIQETQYF. The CDR3 nucleotides read TGTGCCAGCCGCGAGACAGTACTCATCCAAGAGACCCAGTACTTC.